This T cell receptor beta chain stems from a study of blood T cell repertoires in COVID-19. Study as a whole: Nucleic acid was either cDNA or gDNA, and it came from T cells, B-cell-depleted T cells, or PBMCs.

Germline CDR1 is MNHEY and CDR2 is SVGAGI. CDR3 size: 13 residues. The V end lost 5 bases, the J end lost 7 bases, and 11 bases lay between the germline ends. Here immunoSEQ multiplex PCR was the method, and the copy in TCRdb shows in-frame clones only, minus some. The sample records 60,000 to 85,000 clones, approximately 80% being singletons. The sequencing sample was made of peripheral blood. The receptor was isolated from an elderly man with acute or convalescent COVID-19. The rearrangement joins TRBV6-5 to TRBJ1-4; the D is unclear. For the CDR3, the DNA is TGTGCCAGCAGTAAGCAGGACTCTGAAAAACTGTTTTTT. Its protein is CASSKQDSEKLFF.